The 2 T cell receptor beta chains below were found in one sample sequenced in a study of blood T cell repertoires in COVID-19. The table came from immunoSEQ multiplex PCR; TCRdb's copy has only in-frame clones and leaves some out. Among over 250,000 clones listed, approximately 87% were seen once. Material for sequencing was peripheral blood. These receptors were obtained from a woman aged 45-60 years with acute or convalescent COVID-19.

The genes are TRBV19 and TRBJ2-7; tentatively, D is TRBD1 (6 bases). The CDR3 sequence is 14 residues long. The germline CDR1 and CDR2 sequences are LNHDA and SQIVND (reference sequence). Trimming left V 5 bases short and J 0 bases short, with 11 bases between. The CDR3 bases are TGTGCCAGTAGTTGGGGGCTGAGCTCCTACGAGCAGTACTTC. Protein product: CASSWGLSSYEQYF.

J is TRBJ1-3 and V is TRBV5-1; D remains ambiguous. This CDR3 region has 13 residues. With 3 bases removed from V and 3 bases from J, the gap between germline ends came to 7 bases. Looked up from germline, CDR1 is SGHRS and CDR2 is YFSETQ. This CDR3 reads CASSSGDGNTIYF. Here the CDR3 DNA reads TGCGCCAGCAGCTCGGGAGATGGAAACACCATATATTTT. Variable domain in full (rest from reference TRBV5-1 and TRBJ1-3): KAGVTQTPRYLIKTRGQQVTLSCSPISGHRSVSWYQQTPGQGLQFLFEYFSETQRNKGNFPGRFSGRQFSNSRSEMNVSTLELGDSALYLCASSSGDGNTIYFGEGSWLTVV.